These T cell receptor beta chains were read from a single sample in a study of CD8 T cells in Susac syndrome. Each CDR3 protein gets one entry after TCRdb re-called the immunoSEQ multiplex PCR reads with MiXCR. Among 150,000 to 200,000 distinct CDR3 sequences, roughly nine tenths were seen once, and the ten largest hold approximately 0.09%. Source material: CD4+ T cells from PBMCs. The receptor source for this set is a human donor with Susac syndrome. The CDR3 runs from the conserved cysteine through the conserved F or W.

J gene,V gene,CDR3 protein
TRBJ2-5,TRBV7-9,CASSLRQVETQYF
TRBJ1-2,TRBV28,CASSSTLGTGLNYGYTF
TRBJ1-2,TRBV5-6,CASSSGTGSLNYGYTF
TRBJ2-7,TRBV29-1,CSVGDFYEQYF
TRBJ1-6,TRBV6-2/TRBV6-3,CASSYTSSYNSPLHF
TRBJ2-3,TRBV20-1,CSARDLAGDSTDTQYF
TRBJ2-3,TRBV20-1,CSARTSATLGTDTQYF
TRBJ2-7,TRBV7-9,CASRGTSGSNEQYF
TRBJ1-1,TRBV29-1,CSVGRELNTEAFF
TRBJ1-1,TRBV25-1,CASSVWGNTEAFF
TRBJ2-1,TRBV7-3,CASSSTGQGANEQFF
TRBJ2-3,TRBV29-1,CSASGITDTQYF
TRBJ2-7,TRBV18,CASSPGEREVYEQYF
TRBJ2-1,TRBV3-1,CASSQDWEQFF
TRBJ1-2,TRBV28,CASLQGLGYTF
TRBJ1-1,TRBV3-1,CASSRGRVGTEAFF
TRBJ1-1,TRBV12-3/TRBV12-4,CASSFGREGTFF
TRBJ2-2,TRBV10-3,CAISDLLTGNTGELFF
TRBJ2-4,TRBV6-1,CASSEAFPRLGAKNIQYF
TRBJ2-2,TRBV6-5,CASRVQGNTGELFF
TRBJ1-5,TRBV18,CASSPDNQPQHF
TRBJ2-2,TRBV10-3,CAISQNSMNTGELFF
TRBJ2-2,TRBV7-3,CASSAQPGQGSGELFF
TRBJ2-7,TRBV9,CASSVATSSTEQYF
TRBJ2-5,TRBV5-4,CASRKAGVETQYF
TRBJ2-1,TRBV5-1,CASSLGGTGGAYNEQFF
TRBJ1-4,TRBV9,CASSVLGGKSNATNEKLFF
TRBJ1-1,TRBV4-1,CASSQDPVSKRQRRAGLNTEAFF
TRBJ2-3,TRBV20-1,CSASAGTPDTQYF
TRBJ2-7,TRBV6-5,CASRRGSSYEQYF
TRBJ1-5,TRBV6-1,CASSEGAGAGNQPQHF
TRBJ1-1,TRBV7-9,CASSSPRVRNTEAFF
TRBJ2-1,TRBV29-1,CSVEETRSTYNEQFF
TRBJ2-3,TRBV5-1,CASSLIQAGSDTQYF
TRBJ1-6,TRBV5-8,CASSLGVSYNSPLHF
TRBJ2-1,TRBV7-2,CASSLTGGNEQFF
TRBJ2-1,TRBV20-1,CSAMEPGKQFF